Each of the 24 T cell receptor beta chains below was sequenced from the same sample in a study of blood T cell repertoires in COVID-19. Profiling relied on immunoSEQ multiplex PCR, and the TCRdb table lists in-frame clones only, not all of them. This sample has hundreds of thousands of clones, with 88% found just once. Material for sequencing was peripheral blood. These receptors were obtained from a human donor in a cohort sampled during active COVID-19.

CDR3 DNA: TGCGCCAGCAGCCCAGGGACAGGGGGACTTAGCTCCTACGAGCAGTACTTC. This codes for CASSPGTGGLSSYEQYF. The J gene is TRBJ2-7, the V gene TRBV4-3; 11 bases agree with TRBD1. Germline V gene lookup returns CDR1 LGHNA and CDR2 YSLEER. CDR3 length equals 17 residues. The ends lost 4 bases at V and 0 bases at J; junction bases unmatched: 8.

This chain uses TRBV2 with TRBJ2-7; 8 nucleotides match TRBD2. Unmatched junction bases numbered 1, after V lost 2 bases and J lost 7 bases. The CDR3 is 12 residues long. Germline loops: CDR1 SNHLY, CDR2 FYNNEI. The chain's CDR3 is CASSERGGEQYF. CDR3 DNA sequence: TGTGCCAGCAGTGAACGGGGGGGTGAGCAGTACTTC.

The chain joins TRBV4-3 to TRBJ2-1; TRBD2 matches 7 bases. The CDR3 is made up of 16 amino acids. V shed 3 bases and J 11 bases; nucleotides not matched to a gene: 16. Germline V gene lookup returns CDR1 LGHNA and CDR2 YSLEER. The CDR3: CASSQETGTTLTKQFF. DNA of the CDR3: TGCGCCAGCAGCCAGGAAACCGGGACTACCCTCACGAAGCAGTTCTTC.

This clone was observed a few times. In nucleotides, the CDR3 is TGTGCCAGCAGCTTACAGGGTCCCGATGAGCAGTTCTTC. It codes for CASSLQGPDEQFF. The gene calls are TRBV7-3 and TRBJ2-1, with D perhaps matching TRBD1 (5 bases). Trimming pared 2 bases from V and 8 bases from J, leaving 10 bases between. This CDR3 is 13 amino acids long. Germline assignment: CDR1 SGHTA and CDR2 FQGTGA.

The CDR3 DNA reads TGTGCCAGCAGCCGGATTCGGGAGAGGCACGAGCAGTACTTC. This encodes CASSRIRERHEQYF. This rearrangement joins TRBV11-2 to TRBJ2-7, with D perhaps TRBD2 (6 bases). Trimming removed 5 bases at V and 5 bases at J, with 16 bases between. Germline loops: CDR1 SGHAT, CDR2 FQNNGV. The CDR3 consists of 14 residues.

This clone came up once. CDR3 DNA: TGTGCCAGCACCTGGGGCCCGTCCCCCAATCAGCCCCAGCATTTT. Amino acids: CASTWGPSPNQPQHF. The chain carries TRBV5-6 and TRBJ1-5; D is perhaps TRBD1 (5 bases). In germline, CDR1 is SGHDT, CDR2 YYEEEE. The CDR3 contains 15 residues. V was pared by 6 bases and J by 3 bases, with 16 bases between.

The CDR3 loop is CASSGNRDRAYKSSYEQYF. CDR3 coding DNA: TGTGCCAGCAGCGGTAACCGGGACAGGGCCTACAAAAGCTCCTACGAGCAGTACTTC. This chain connects TRBV9 to TRBJ2-7, with 9 bases lining up with TRBD1. J was trimmed by 0 bases and V by 3 bases; bases with no gene match: 16. Per the germline V gene, CDR1 is SGDLS and CDR2 is YYNGEE. This CDR3 contains 19 residues.

CDR3 nucleotides: TGTGCCACCAGCAGAGACCCGGGACTAGCCCACGAGCAGTACTTC. Amino acids: CATSRDPGLAHEQYF. J is TRBJ2-7 and V is TRBV15, with 9 bases lining up with TRBD2. Germline lookup yields CDR1 LNHNV and CDR2 YYDKDF (reference sequence). Trimming took 0 bases from V and 5 from J; bases not matched to a gene: 5. CDR3 length: 15 residues.

The chain couples TRBV3-1 (or the pseudogene TRBV3-2) to TRBJ2-5, with D possibly being TRBD1 (5 bases). This CDR3 comprises 16 residues. Looked up from germline, CDR1 is LGHDT and CDR2 is YNNKEL (reference sequence). Trimming took 1 base from V and 3 from J, leaving 15 bases between them. The CDR3 protein is CASSQGRPEGEETQYF. Here the CDR3 DNA reads TGTGCCAGCAGCCAAGGTCGGCCCGAAGGGGAAGAGACCCAGTACTTC.

This clone has a handful of counts. The J gene is TRBJ2-1, the V gene TRBV5-4; the D gene is possibly TRBD2 (6 bases). CDR1 is SGHNT and CDR2 is YYREEE in the germline V gene (reference sequence). This CDR3 spans 15 amino acids. Trimming removed 2 bases from V and 0 bases from J, with 9 bases in between. The CDR3 spells CASSFGGGSYNEQFF. The CDR3 DNA is TGTGCCAGCAGCTTTGGGGGAGGCTCCTACAATGAGCAGTTCTTC.

This chain connects TRBV7-9 to TRBJ1-4; D uncertain. CDR3 size: 15 residues. V was shortened by 3 bases and J by 4 bases, with 12 bases between the two germline ends. The germline CDR1 and CDR2 sequences are SEHNR and FQNEAQ (reference sequence). The CDR3 DNA follows: TGTGCCAGCAGCTTTGAGGCAGTCTTTAATGAAAAACTGTTTTTT. It specifies CASSFEAVFNEKLFF.

V and J are TRBV12-3 or TRBV12-4 and TRBJ1-4; D is possibly TRBD1 (5 bases). CDR3 size: 12 residues. V was trimmed by 6 bases and J by 7 bases, leaving 9 bases between them. CDR3: CASRPGGEKLFF. For the CDR3, the DNA is TGTGCCAGCAGACCCGGGGGTGAAAAACTGTTTTTT.

This clone was seen a single time. The chain carries TRBV28 and TRBJ2-6; D is ambiguous. The germline gives CDR1 MDHEN, CDR2 SYDVKM. Trimming took 3 bases from V and 4 from J, leaving 10 bases between them. The CDR3 has 15 residues. The CDR3 is CASSFPGLGANVLTF. Written as DNA, the CDR3 is TGTGCCAGCAGTTTCCCCGGGTTGGGGGCCAACGTCCTGACTTTC.

The chain couples TRBV2 to TRBJ2-5; 10 nucleotides align to TRBD2. V lost 9 bases, J lost 4 bases, and 8 bases stayed unmatched. Germline V CDR1 and CDR2: SNHLY, FYNNEI. CDR3 size: 14 residues. CDR3 region: CARDPSGRLETQYF. For the CDR3, the DNA is TGTGCCAGGGACCCTAGCGGGAGATTAGAGACCCAGTACTTC.

The CDR3 protein is CASSILFSLTTYGYTF. The CDR3 bases are TGTGCCAGTAGTATCCTCTTCAGCCTGACTACCTATGGCTACACCTTC. The chain couples TRBV19 to TRBJ1-2; D remains ambiguous. Trimming removed 3 bases from V and 4 bases from J, with 18 bases in between. This CDR3 has 16 residues. Germline V gene sequence: CDR1 LNHDA, CDR2 SQIVND (reference sequence).

This rearrangement joins TRBV30 to TRBJ1-3; D ambiguous. The CDR3 is made up of 13 amino acids. Germline V gene lookup returns CDR1 GTSNPN and CDR2 SVGIG (reference sequence). Between the trimmed V and J ends, which lost 0 bases and 7 bases, there was a span of 10 bases. CDR3 sequence: CAWSVGQVNTIYF. The DNA for the CDR3 is TGTGCCTGGAGTGTTGGGCAGGTTAACACCATATATTTT.

The chain employs TRBV7-9 and TRBJ2-7; the match to TRBD1 covers 10 bases. Germline loops: CDR1 SEHNR, CDR2 FQNEAQ (reference sequence). The trim removed 5 bases at V and 3 bases at J, leaving 4 bases unmatched. The CDR3 sequence is 14 residues long. The CDR3 is CASSHGQGDYEQYF. The CDR3 region has the DNA TGTGCCAGCAGCCACGGACAGGGGGACTACGAGCAGTACTTC.

In DNA form, the CDR3 reads TGTGCCAGCCGAACGGGGGGGAGCAACTATGGCTACACCTTC. It codes for CASRTGGSNYGYTF. The rearrangement links TRBV19 to TRBJ1-2; a possible D gene is TRBD1 (5 bases). V lost 9 bases and J 2 bases, leaving 16 bases between the germline ends. The CDR3 contains 14 residues. Germline V CDR1 and CDR2: LNHDA, SQIVND (reference sequence).

This clone was seen only once. The chain links TRBV5-1 to TRBJ2-7, with 9 bases that match TRBD1. Germline trimming cut 4 bases from V and 3 bases from J; bases unmatched to any gene: 8. The CDR3 covers 15 residues. CDR1 is SGHRS, CDR2 YFSETQ, per germline. The DNA of the CDR3 is TGCGCCAGCAGCGGGGGGACAGGGAACGTCTACGAGCAGTACTTC. This encodes CASSGGTGNVYEQYF. Based on the CDR3 plus reference TRBV5-1 and TRBJ2-7, the full variable domain is KAGVTQTPRYLIKTRGQQVTLSCSPISGHRSVSWYQQTPGQGLQFLFEYFSETQRNKGNFPGRFSGRQFSNSRSEMNVSTLELGDSALYLCASSGGTGNVYEQYFGPGTRLTVT.

A single count supports this clone. The chain uses TRBV19 and TRBJ1-2; the D is unclear. Germline V lookup: CDR1 LNHDA, CDR2 SQIVND (reference sequence). This CDR3 has 15 amino acids. Trimming stripped 9 bases from V and 3 bases from J, with 20 bases between. CDR3 sequence: CASKTGRRFDYGYTF. CDR3 sequence (DNA): TGTGCCAGCAAAACCGGGAGACGTTTCGACTATGGCTACACCTTC. Supplemented by reference TRBV19 and TRBJ1-2, the full variable domain reads DGGITQSPKYLFRKEGQNVTLSCEQNLNHDAMYWYRQDPGQGLRLIYYSQIVNDFQKGDIAEGYSVSREKKESFPLTVTSAQKNPTAFYLCASKTGRRFDYGYTFGSGTRLTVV.

This chain joins TRBV27 and TRBJ1-5; 8 nucleotides agree with TRBD1. The CDR3 sequence is 16 residues long. The ends lost 5 bases at V and 2 bases at J; junction bases unmatched: 8. Germline V CDR1 and CDR2: MNHEY, SMNVEV (reference sequence). CDR3 bases: TGTGCCAGCAGTCACCTTGGACAGGGCGGCAATCAGCCCCAGCATTTT. Its translation is CASSHLGQGGNQPQHF.

The CDR3 reads CASSPRRDATNTGELFF. For the CDR3, the DNA is TGTGCCAGCAGCCCCCGGAGAGACGCTACGAACACCGGGGAGCTGTTTTTT. V and J are TRBV9 and TRBJ2-2; the D is unclear. Trimming removed 4 bases from V and 0 bases from J, with 16 bases in between. CDR1 is SGDLS and CDR2 is YYNGEE in the germline V gene. The CDR3 sequence is 17 residues long.

The chain has TRBV27 and TRBJ1-1; D ambiguous. The germline CDR1 and CDR2 sequences are MNHEY and SMNVEV (reference sequence). The ends were cut back, 7 bases at V and 7 bases at J, with 19 bases in the middle. This CDR3 has 14 amino acids. The CDR3: CASMGDSRTIEAFF. CDR3 in DNA: TGTGCCAGCATGGGTGACTCCCGAACAATTGAAGCTTTCTTT.

The rearrangement uses TRBV6-5 and TRBJ2-7; TRBD1 aligns across 8 bases. Trimming at V came to 6 bases and at J to 0 bases, leaving 7 bases not matched to a gene. This CDR3 is 15 amino acids long. Germline loops: CDR1 MNHEY, CDR2 SVGAGI. CDR3 bases: TGTGCCAGCAGCCTTGGACAGGGCGGCTCCTACGAGCAGTACTTC. Amino acids: CASSLGQGGSYEQYF.